This T cell receptor (beta chain) was documented in a study of T cells after yellow fever vaccination. From the 5' RACE reads, TCRdb called clonotypes with MiXCR, one entry per CDR3 protein. Among roughly 400,000 distinct CDR3 sequences listed, roughly a sixth were seen once. Germline CDR1 reads MNHEY; CDR2 reads SVGAGI. Trimming stripped 6 bases from V and 4 bases from J, with 16 bases between. This CDR3 region has 15 residues. This chain connects TRBV6-5 to TRBJ1-3, with TRBD1 as a possible D gene (5 bases). The receptor comes from a young man who received the YFV17D yellow fever vaccine. Here the sequenced sample was PBMCs, taken before the yellow fever booster vaccination. The CDR3 reads CASRAPGTGGNTIYF. CDR3 coding DNA: TGTGCCAGCAGGGCGCCCGGGACTGGCGGAAACACCATATATTTT.